This TCR beta chain was obtained from a study of T cells after posttransplantation cyclophosphamide. Comment on this clone: Antigen: not known. In the same sample, other DNA sequences code for this CDR3.

CDR1 is SGDLS and CDR2 is YYNGEE in the germline V gene. The germline V and J ends were trimmed by 1 base and 1 base, with 5 bases remaining between them. The CDR3 contains 13 residues. Points from the study as a whole: Tissue-infiltrating T cells from skin or gut overlapped little with blood T cells. TRB clonality was highly associated with recipient CMV seropositivity and reactivation. Later blood repertoires were often dominated by clones from the donor CD8+ memory compartment.

Peripheral blood was collected from the related graft donor on the marrow donation day. Using immunoSEQ multiplex PCR, the repertoire was profiled, and TCRdb retains in-frame clones only, with some absent. The repertoire consists of some 49,000 clones, with roughly 93% occurring once and the leading ten covering around 3.2%. Sample: PBMCs. The TCR sequence derives from a woman aged 45-65 years in good health and a related stem cell transplant donor. The V gene is TRBV9, the J gene TRBJ1-1; D might be TRBD1 (5 bases). CDR3 protein: CASSVTGNTEAFF. In nucleotides, the CDR3 is TGTGCCAGCAGCGTAACAGGGAACACTGAAGCTTTCTTT.